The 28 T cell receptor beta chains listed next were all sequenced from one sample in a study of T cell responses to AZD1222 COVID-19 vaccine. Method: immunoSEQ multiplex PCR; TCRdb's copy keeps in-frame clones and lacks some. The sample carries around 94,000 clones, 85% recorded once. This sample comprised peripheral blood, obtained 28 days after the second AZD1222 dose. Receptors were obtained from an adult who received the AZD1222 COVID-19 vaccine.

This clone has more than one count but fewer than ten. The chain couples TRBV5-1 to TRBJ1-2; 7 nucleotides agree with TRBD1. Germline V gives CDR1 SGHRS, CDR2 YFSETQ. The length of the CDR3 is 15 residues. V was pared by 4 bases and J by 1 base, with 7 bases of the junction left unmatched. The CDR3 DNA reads TGCGCCAGCAGCGTCGGACAGGAACGTAACTATGGCTACACCTTC. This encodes CASSVGQERNYGYTF.

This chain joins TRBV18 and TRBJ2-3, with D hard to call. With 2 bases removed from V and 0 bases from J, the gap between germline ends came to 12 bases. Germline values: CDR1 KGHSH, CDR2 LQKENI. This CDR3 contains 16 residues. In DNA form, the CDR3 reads TGTGCCAGCTCACCATGGGCAGAAACTAGCACAGATACGCAGTATTTT. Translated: CASSPWAETSTDTQYF.

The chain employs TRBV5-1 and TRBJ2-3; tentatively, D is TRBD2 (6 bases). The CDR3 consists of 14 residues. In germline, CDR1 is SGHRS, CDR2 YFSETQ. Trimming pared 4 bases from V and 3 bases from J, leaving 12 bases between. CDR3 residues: CASSVTRTTDTQYF. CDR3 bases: TGCGCCAGCAGCGTGACTAGAACAACAGATACGCAGTATTTT. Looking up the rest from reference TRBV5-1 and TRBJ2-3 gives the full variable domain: KAGVTQTPRYLIKTRGQQVTLSCSPISGHRSVSWYQQTPGQGLQFLFEYFSETQRNKGNFPGRFSGRQFSNSRSEMNVSTLELGDSALYLCASSVTRTTDTQYFGPGTRLTVL.

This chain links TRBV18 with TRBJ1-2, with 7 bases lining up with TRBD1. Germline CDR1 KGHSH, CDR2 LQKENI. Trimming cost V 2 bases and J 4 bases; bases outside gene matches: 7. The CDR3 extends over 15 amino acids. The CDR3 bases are TGTGCCAGCTCACCAGAGGGGGCTGGGGTCTATGGCTACACCTTC. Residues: CASSPEGAGVYGYTF.

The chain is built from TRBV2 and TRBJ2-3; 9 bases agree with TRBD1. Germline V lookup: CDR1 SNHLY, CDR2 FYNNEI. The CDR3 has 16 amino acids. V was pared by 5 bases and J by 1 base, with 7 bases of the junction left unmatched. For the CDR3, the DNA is TGTGCCAGCAGTTCCCGGGACAGGGAAGGCACAGATACGCAGTATTTT. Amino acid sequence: CASSSRDREGTDTQYF.

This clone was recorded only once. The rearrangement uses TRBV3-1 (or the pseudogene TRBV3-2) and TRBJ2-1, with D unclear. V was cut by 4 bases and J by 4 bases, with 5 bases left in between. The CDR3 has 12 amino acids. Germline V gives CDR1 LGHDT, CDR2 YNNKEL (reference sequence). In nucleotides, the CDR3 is TGTGCCAGCAGCCCAGGATACAATGAGCAGTTCTTC. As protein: CASSPGYNEQFF.

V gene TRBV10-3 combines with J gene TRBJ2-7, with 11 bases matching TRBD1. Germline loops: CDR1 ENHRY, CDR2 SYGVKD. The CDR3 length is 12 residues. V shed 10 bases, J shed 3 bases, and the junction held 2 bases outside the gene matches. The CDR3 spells CASGTGGYEQYF. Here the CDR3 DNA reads TGTGCCAGCGGGACAGGGGGCTACGAGCAGTACTTC.

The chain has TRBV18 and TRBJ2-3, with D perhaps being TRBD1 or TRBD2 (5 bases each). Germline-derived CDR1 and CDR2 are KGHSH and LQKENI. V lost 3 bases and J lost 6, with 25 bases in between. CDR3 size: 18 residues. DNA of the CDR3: TGTGCCAGCTCACCTAGAGGGACGCTCCTTCTGGGGTCTGATACGCAGTATTTT. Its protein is CASSPRGTLLLGSDTQYF.

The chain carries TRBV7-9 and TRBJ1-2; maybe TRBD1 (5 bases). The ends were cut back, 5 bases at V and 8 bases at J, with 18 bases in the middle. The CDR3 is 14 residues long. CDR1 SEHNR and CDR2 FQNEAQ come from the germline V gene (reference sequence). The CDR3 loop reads CASSPGVGVLGYTF. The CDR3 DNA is TGTGCCAGCAGCCCCGGGGTGGGGGTTCTGGGCTACACCTTC.

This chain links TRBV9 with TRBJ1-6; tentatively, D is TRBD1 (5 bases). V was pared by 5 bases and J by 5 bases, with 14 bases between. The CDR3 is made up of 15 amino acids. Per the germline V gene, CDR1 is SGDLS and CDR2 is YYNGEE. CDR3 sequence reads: CASRQTGTDNSPLHF. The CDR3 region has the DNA TGTGCCAGCAGGCAGACCGGGACTGATAATTCACCCCTCCACTTT.

The DNA for the CDR3 is TGCGCCAGCAGCCAAGATAAGGGAGGACAGAACGACCAGCCCCAGCATTTT. Its protein product is CASSQDKGGQNDQPQHF. This sequence joins TRBV4-1 and TRBJ1-5; possibly TRBD1 for D (6 bases). Trimming removed 0 bases at V and 7 bases at J, with 19 bases between. This CDR3 has 17 amino acids. In germline, CDR1 is MGHRA, CDR2 YSYEKL.

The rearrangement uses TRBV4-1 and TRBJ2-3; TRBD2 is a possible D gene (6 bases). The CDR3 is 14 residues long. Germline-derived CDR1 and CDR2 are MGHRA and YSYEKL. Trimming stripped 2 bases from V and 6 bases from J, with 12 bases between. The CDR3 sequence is CASSQREFSDTQYF. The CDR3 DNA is TGCGCCAGCAGCCAACGGGAGTTCAGTGATACGCAGTATTTT.

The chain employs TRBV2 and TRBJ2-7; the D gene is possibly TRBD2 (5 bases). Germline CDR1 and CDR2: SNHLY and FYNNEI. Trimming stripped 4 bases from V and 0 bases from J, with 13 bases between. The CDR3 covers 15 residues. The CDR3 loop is CASSVGVLSSYEQYF. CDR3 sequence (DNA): TGTGCCAGCAGTGTCGGGGTTTTGAGCTCCTACGAGCAGTACTTC. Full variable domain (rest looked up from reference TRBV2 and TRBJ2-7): EPEVTQTPSHQVTQMGQEVILRCVPISNHLYFYWYRQILGQKVEFLVSFYNNEISEKSEIFDDQFSVERPDGSNFTLKIRSTKLEDSAMYFCASSVGVLSSYEQYFGPGTRLTVT.

The CDR3 sequence is CASSRSGGGTDTQYF. The CDR3 DNA follows: TGTGCCAGCAGCCGTAGCGGGGGAGGTACAGATACGCAGTATTTT. The rearrangement uses TRBV7-3 and TRBJ2-3; TRBD2 agrees at 9 bases. Germline values: CDR1 SGHTA, CDR2 FQGTGA. This CDR3 has 15 residues. Germline trimming cut 5 bases from V and 3 bases from J; bases unmatched to any gene: 6.

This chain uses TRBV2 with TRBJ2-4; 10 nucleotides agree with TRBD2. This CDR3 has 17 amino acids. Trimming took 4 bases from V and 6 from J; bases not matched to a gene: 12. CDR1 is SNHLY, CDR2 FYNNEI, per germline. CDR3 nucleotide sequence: TGTGCCAGCAGTGTAGCCCTACTAGCGGGGCGGGGAAACATTCAGTACTTC. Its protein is CASSVALLAGRGNIQYF.

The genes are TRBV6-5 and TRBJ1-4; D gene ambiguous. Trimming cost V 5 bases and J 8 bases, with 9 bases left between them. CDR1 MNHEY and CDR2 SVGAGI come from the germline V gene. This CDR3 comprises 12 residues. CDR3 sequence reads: CASSRGREKLFF. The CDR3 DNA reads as TGTGCCAGCAGTCGAGGCCGGGAAAAACTGTTTTTT.

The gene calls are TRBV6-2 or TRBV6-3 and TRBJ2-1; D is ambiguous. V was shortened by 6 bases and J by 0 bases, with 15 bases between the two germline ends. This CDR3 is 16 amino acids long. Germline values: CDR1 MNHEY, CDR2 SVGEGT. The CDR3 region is CASSPNRGRSYNEQFF. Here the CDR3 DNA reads TGTGCCAGCAGCCCTAATCGTGGACGCTCCTACAATGAGCAGTTCTTC.

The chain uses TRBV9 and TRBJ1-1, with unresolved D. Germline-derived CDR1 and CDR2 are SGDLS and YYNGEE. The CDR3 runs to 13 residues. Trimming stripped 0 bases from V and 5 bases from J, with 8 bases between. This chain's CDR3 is CASSVDGGTEAFF. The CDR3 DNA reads TGTGCCAGCAGCGTAGACGGCGGGACTGAAGCTTTCTTT.

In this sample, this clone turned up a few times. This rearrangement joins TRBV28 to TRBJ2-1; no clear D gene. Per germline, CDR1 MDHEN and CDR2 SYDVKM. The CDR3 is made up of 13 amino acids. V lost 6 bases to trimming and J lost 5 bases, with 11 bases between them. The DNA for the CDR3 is TGTGCCAGCAGGCTCACTTTCAACAATGAGCAGTTCTTC. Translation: CASRLTFNNEQFF. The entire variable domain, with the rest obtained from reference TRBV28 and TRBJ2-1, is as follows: DVKVTQSSRYLVKRTGEKVFLECVQDMDHENMFWYRQDPGLGLRLIYFSYDVKMKEKGDIPEGYSVSREKKERFSLILESASTNQTSMYLCASRLTFNNEQFFGPGTRLTVL.

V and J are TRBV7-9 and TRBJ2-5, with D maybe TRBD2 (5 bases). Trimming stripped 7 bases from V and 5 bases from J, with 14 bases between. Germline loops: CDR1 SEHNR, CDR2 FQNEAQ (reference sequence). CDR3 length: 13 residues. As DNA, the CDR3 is TGTGCCAGCACCCGAGCGGTGATGGAGACCCAGTACTTC. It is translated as CASTRAVMETQYF. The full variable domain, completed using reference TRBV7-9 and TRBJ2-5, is DTGVSQNPRHKITKRGQNVTFRCDPISEHNRLYWYRQTLGQGPEFLTYFQNEAQLEKSRLLSDRFSAERPKGSFSTLEIQRTEQGDSAMYLCASTRAVMETQYFGPGTRLLVL.

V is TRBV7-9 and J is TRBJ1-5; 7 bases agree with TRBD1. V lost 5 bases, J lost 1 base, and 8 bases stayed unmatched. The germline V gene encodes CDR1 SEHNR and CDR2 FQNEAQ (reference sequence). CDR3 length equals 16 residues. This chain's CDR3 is CASSQGGRTSNQPQHF. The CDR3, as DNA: TGTGCCAGCAGCCAGGGGGGCAGGACCAGCAATCAGCCCCAGCATTTT.

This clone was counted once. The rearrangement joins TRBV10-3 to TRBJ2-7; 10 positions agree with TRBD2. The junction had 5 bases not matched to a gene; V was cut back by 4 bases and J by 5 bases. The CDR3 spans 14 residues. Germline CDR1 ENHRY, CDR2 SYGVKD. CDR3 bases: TGTGCCATCAGTGCACTAGCGGGGAAGAACGAGCAGTACTTC. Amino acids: CAISALAGKNEQYF.

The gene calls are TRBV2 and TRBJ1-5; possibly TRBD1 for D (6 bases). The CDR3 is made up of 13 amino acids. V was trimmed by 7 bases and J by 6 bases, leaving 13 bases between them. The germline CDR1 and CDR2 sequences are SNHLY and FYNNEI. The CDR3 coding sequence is TGTGCCAGCAACTCAGGAGGGGGTCAGCCCCAGCATTTT. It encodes CASNSGGGQPQHF.

The CDR3 loop reads CASSLFMGSWGYTF. In nucleotides, the CDR3 is TGTGCCAGCAGTTTATTCATGGGGTCGTGGGGCTACACCTTC. This chain links TRBV27 with TRBJ1-2; D call uncertain. The CDR3 spans 14 residues. Between the trimmed V and J ends, which lost 1 base and 8 bases, there was a span of 14 bases. Germline V lookup: CDR1 MNHEY, CDR2 SMNVEV (reference sequence).

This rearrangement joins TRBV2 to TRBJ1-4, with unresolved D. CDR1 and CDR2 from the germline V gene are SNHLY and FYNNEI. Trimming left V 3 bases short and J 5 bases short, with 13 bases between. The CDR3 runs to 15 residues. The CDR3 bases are TGTGCCAGCAGTGATTACGGTGTGGGGAATGAAAAACTGTTTTTT. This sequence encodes CASSDYGVGNEKLFF.

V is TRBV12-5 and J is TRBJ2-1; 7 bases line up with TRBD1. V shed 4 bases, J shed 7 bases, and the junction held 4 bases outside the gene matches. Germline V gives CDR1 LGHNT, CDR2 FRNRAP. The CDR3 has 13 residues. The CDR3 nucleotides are TGTGCTAGTGGTTCCGCAGGGGGAAATGAGCAGTTCTTC. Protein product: CASGSAGGNEQFF.

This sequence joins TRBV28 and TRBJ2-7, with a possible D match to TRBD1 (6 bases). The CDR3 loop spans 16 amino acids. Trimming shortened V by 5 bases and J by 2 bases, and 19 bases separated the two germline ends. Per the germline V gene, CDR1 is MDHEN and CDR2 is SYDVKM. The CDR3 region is CASSTGTTVRPYEQYF. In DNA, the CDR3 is TGTGCCAGCAGTACAGGGACAACCGTCCGGCCCTACGAGCAGTACTTC.

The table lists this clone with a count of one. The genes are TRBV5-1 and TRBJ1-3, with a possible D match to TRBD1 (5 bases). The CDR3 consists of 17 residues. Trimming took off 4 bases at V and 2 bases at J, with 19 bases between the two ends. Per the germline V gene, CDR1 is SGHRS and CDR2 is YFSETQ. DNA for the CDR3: TGCGCCAGCAGCCCCTCCCCGGAGGGGAGGCCTGGAAACACCATATATTTT. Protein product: CASSPSPEGRPGNTIYF.